This T cell receptor beta chain was identified during a study of beta chain features in type 1 diabetes. In the study overall: The study found patients and healthy donors alike in age, gender and cell yields.

The V gene's germline CDR1 is ENHRY and CDR2 SYGVKD. This CDR3 comprises 11 residues. Deletions cut 10 bases from V and 2 bases from J, with 9 bases between. Expressed TCRB transcripts got sequenced, as all isolated RNA was reverse transcribed. TCRdb keeps only in-frame clones here, not all; method: immunoSEQ multiplex PCR. The sample lists 600,000 to 650,000 clones, about 16% occurring once. Sorting produced populations that all topped 98% purity. Notes on this clone: Antigen unknown.

Findings of the study overall: Researchers report that Type 1 diabetes patients had moderately but significantly shorter TCRB CDR3s across all four CD4+ subsets. These data did not resolve whether HLA type affects TCRB rearrangement.

Sequenced: naive CD4+ T cells from blood. This sequence was found in a man aged 18-30 years in good health. The chain links TRBV10-3 to TRBJ2-7; D is uncertain. As DNA, the CDR3 is TGTGCCACAGGATCGCCCTACGAGCAGTACTTC. Residues: CATGSPYEQYF.